This T cell receptor (beta chain) was observed in a study of early T cells in non-severe SARS-CoV-2 infection. Study-wide background: Chains were unpaired, as sequencing was done on bulk RNA from unsorted whole blood.

Individually, cDNA molecules had unique molecular identifiers attached to them. MiXCR, applied by TCRdb to the 5' RACE reads, yields one record per CDR3 protein. Of about 66,000 distinct CDR3 sequences in the sample, less than 9.5% are singletons; the top ten hold more than 2.5%. This clonotype occurred once. What it recognizes is unknown. Being one base from a much bigger clone, this may be a read error. Study outcomes and limitations: Matching with VDJdb favored anti-spike CD8 responses (missing private and CD4 specificities).

Material for sequencing was whole blood. The TCR originated in an adult who was a healthcare worker with PCR-confirmed SARS-CoV-2 infection or an uninfected control (not recorded which).

CDR3 coding DNA: TGTGCCGGTAGTGGAGCGGACCTCTCCTACGAGCAGTACTTC. Its translation: CAGSGADLSYEQYF. This chain links TRBV19 with TRBJ2-7; tentative D call: TRBD2 (5 bases). The CDR3 is made up of 14 amino acids. Germline values: CDR1 LNHDA, CDR2 SQIVND (reference sequence).